This T cell receptor (beta chain) appears in the sequencing data of a study of blood T cell repertoires in COVID-19. The CDR3 consists of 18 residues. Germline assignment: CDR1 SEHNR and CDR2 FQNEAQ (reference sequence). Trimming cost V 5 bases and J 0 bases; bases outside gene matches: 5. In the original analysis: It was from reference gene primer amplification that nucleated cell counts were estimated. Sequencing was performed with immunoSEQ multiplex PCR; in TCRdb, only in-frame clones are kept and a portion is missing. That table supplies the V and J calls and clone size; D and trimming were determined from the DNA. Of about 330,000 clones in the sample, roughly 88% were seen once.

This chain links TRBV7-9 with TRBJ2-1; 15 bases agree with TRBD2. This TCR was sampled from a woman between 45 and 65 years old with acute or convalescent COVID-19. Sequenced sample: peripheral blood. DNA of the CDR3: TGTGCCAGCAGCCCCGGGACTAGCGGGGGGAGCTCCTACAATGAGCAGTTCTTC. The encoded protein is CASSPGTSGGSSYNEQFF.